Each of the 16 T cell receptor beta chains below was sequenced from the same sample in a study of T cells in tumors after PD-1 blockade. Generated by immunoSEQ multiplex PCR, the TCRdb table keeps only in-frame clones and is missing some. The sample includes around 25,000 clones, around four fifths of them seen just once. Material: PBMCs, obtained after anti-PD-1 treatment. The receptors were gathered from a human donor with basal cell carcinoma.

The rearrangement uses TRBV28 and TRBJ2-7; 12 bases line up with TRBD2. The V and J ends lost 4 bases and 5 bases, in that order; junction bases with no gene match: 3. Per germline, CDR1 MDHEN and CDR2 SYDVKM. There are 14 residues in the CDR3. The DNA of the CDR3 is TGTGCCAGCAGTTCTAGCGGGGGGGCGAACGAGCAGTACTTC. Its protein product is CASSSSGGANEQYF.

DNA for the CDR3: TGTGCCAGCAGTCCCAGGGGACAGGGAAGCAATCAGCCCCAGCATTTT. Its protein is CASSPRGQGSNQPQHF. This chain uses TRBV6-2 or TRBV6-3 with TRBJ1-5, with TRBD1 matching 9 bases. This CDR3 is built from 16 residues. Germline lookup yields CDR1 MNHEY and CDR2 SVGEGT. The ends lost 5 bases at V and 1 base at J; junction bases unmatched: 6.

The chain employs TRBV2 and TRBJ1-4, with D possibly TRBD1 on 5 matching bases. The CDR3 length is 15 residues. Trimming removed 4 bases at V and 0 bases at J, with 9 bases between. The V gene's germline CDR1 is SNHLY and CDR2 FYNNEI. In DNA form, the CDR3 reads TGTGCCAGCAGTGCCGGGGCAGCAACTAATGAAAAACTGTTTTTT. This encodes CASSAGAATNEKLFF. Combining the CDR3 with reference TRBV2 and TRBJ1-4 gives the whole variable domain EPEVTQTPSHQVTQMGQEVILRCVPISNHLYFYWYRQILGQKVEFLVSFYNNEISEKSEIFDDQFSVERPDGSNFTLKIRSTKLEDSAMYFCASSAGAATNEKLFFGSGTQLSVL.

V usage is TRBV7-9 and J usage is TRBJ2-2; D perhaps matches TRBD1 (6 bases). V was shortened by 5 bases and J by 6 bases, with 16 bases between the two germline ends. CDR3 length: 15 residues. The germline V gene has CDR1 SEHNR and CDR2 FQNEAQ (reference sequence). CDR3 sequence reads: CASSPEGTIPGELFF. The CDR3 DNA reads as TGTGCCAGCAGCCCCGAGGGGACAATTCCCGGGGAGCTGTTTTTT.

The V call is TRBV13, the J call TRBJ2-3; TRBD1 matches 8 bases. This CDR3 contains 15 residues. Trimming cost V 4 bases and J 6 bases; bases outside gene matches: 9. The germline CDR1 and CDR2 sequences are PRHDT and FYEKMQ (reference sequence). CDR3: CASSSNLRGPDTQYF. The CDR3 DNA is TGTGCCAGCAGCTCAAACCTCAGGGGGCCGGATACGCAGTATTTT.

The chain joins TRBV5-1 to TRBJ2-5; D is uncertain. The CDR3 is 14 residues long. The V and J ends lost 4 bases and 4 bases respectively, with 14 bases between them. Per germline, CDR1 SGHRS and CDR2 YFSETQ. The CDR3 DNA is TGCGCCAGCAGCGATACTGGAAAGGGAGAGACCCAGTACTTC. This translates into CASSDTGKGETQYF.

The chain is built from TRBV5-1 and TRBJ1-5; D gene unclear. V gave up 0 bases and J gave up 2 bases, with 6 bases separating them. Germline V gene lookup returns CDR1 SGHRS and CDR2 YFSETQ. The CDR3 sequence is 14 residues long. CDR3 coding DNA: TGCGCCAGCAGCTTGGATTCGCGCAATCAGCCCCAGCATTTT. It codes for CASSLDSRNQPQHF. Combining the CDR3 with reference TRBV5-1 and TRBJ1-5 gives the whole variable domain KAGVTQTPRYLIKTRGQQVTLSCSPISGHRSVSWYQQTPGQGLQFLFEYFSETQRNKGNFPGRFSGRQFSNSRSEMNVSTLELGDSALYLCASSLDSRNQPQHFGDGTRLSIL.

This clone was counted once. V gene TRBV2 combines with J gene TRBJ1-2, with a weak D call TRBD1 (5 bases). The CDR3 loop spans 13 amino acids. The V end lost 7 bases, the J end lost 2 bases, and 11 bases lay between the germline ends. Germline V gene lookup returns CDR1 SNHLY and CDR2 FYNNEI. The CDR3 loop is CASKRGPNYGYTF. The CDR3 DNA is TGTGCCAGCAAGAGGGGTCCAAACTATGGCTACACCTTC.

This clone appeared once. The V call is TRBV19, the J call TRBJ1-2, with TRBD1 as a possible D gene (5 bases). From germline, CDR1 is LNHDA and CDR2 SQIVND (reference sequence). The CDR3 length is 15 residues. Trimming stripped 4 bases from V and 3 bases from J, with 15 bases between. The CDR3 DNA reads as TGTGCCAGTAGTAAGAAAGGGACGGGAGACTATGGCTACACCTTC. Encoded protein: CASSKKGTGDYGYTF.

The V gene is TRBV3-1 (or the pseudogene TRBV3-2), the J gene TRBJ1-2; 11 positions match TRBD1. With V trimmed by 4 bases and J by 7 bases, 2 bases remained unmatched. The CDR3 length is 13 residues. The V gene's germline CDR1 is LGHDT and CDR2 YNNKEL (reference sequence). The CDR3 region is CASSLGTGGGYTF. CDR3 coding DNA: TGTGCCAGCAGCCTCGGGACAGGGGGTGGCTACACCTTC.

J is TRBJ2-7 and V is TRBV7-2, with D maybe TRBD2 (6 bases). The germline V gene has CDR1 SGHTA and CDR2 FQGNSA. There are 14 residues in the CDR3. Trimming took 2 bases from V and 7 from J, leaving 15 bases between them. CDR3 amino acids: CASSLSGTSGEQYF. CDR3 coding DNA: TGTGCCAGCAGCTTATCGGGGACTTCAGGAGAGCAGTACTTC.

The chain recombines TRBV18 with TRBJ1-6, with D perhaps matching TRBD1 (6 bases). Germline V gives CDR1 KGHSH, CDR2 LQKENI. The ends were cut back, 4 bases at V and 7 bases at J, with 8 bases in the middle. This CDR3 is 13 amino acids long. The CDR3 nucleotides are TGTGCCAGCTCACGGGACAAGAATTCACCCCTCCACTTT. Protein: CASSRDKNSPLHF.

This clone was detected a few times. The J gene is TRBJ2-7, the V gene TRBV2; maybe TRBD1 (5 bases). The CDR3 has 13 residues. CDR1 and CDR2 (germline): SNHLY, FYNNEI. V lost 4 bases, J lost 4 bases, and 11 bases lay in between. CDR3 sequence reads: CASSGGGRYEQYF. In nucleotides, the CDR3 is TGTGCCAGCAGTGGGGGCGGCCGGTACGAGCAGTACTTC.

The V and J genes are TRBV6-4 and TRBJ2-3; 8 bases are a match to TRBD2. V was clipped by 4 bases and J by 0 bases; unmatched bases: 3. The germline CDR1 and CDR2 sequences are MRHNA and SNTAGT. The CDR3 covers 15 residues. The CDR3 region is CASSGSSGSTDTQYF. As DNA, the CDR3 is TGTGCCAGCAGTGGGTCTAGCGGGAGCACAGATACGCAGTATTTT.

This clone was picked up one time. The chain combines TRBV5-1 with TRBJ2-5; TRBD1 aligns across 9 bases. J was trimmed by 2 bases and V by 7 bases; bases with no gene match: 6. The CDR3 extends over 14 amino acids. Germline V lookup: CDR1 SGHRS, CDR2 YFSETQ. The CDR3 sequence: CASGGTGNQETQYF. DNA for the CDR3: TGCGCCAGCGGGGGGACAGGGAATCAAGAGACCCAGTACTTC.

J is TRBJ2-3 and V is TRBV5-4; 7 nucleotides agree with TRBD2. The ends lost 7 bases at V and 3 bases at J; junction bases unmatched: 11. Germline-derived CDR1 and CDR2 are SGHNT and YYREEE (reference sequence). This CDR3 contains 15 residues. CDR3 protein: CASRNGGWVTDTQYF. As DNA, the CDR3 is TGTGCCAGCCGAAACGGGGGGTGGGTGACAGATACGCAGTATTTT.